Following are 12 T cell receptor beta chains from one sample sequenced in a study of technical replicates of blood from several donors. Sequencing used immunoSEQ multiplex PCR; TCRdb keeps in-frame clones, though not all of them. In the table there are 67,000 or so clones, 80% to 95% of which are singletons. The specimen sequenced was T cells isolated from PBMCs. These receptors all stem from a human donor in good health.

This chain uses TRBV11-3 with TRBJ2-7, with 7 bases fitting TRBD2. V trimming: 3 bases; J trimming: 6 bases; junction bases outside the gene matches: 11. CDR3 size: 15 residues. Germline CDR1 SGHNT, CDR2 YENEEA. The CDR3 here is CASSLLAGVSAEQYF. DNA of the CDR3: TGTGCCAGCAGCTTGTTGGCGGGAGTTTCTGCCGAGCAGTACTTC.

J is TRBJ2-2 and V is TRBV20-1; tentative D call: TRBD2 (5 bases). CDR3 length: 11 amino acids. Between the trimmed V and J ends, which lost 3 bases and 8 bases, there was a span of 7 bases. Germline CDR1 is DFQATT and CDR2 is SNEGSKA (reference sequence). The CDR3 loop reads CSAREVGELFF. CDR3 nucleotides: TGCAGTGCTAGGGAGGTGGGGGAGCTGTTTTTT.

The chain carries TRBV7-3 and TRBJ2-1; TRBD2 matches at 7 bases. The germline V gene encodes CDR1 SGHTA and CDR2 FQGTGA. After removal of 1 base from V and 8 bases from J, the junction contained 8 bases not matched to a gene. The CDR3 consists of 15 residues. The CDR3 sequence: CASSLSPIAGDEQFF. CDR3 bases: TGTGCCAGCAGCTTAAGTCCCATAGCGGGCGATGAGCAGTTCTTC.

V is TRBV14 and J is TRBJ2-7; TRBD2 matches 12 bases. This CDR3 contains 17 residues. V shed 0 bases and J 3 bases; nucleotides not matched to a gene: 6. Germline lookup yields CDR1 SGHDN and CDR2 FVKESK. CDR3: CASSQDLGLAGIYEQYF. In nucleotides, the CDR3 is TGTGCCAGCAGCCAAGATCTAGGACTAGCGGGGATCTACGAGCAGTACTTC.

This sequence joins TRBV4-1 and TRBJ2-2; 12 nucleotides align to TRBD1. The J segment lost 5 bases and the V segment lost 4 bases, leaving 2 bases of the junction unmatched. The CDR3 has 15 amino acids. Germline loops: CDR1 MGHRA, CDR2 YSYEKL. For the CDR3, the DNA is TGCGCCAGCAGCCCGGGACAGGGGGCAACCGGGGAGCTGTTTTTT. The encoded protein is CASSPGQGATGELFF.

CDR3 loop: CASSVGGQSYNEQFF. As DNA, the CDR3 is TGTGCCAGCAGCGTAGGGGGACAGTCCTACAATGAGCAGTTCTTC. The chain recombines TRBV9 with TRBJ2-1; 7 positions agree with TRBD1. Germline V gene data show CDR1 as SGDLS and CDR2 as YYNGEE. The CDR3 runs 15 residues. J was trimmed by 1 base and V by 0 bases; bases with no gene match: 1.

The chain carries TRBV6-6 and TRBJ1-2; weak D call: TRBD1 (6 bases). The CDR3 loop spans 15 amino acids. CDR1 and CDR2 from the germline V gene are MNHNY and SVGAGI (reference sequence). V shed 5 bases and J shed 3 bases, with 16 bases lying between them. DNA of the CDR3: TGTGCCAGCAGTCAACTACAGGGATCGCACTATGGCTACACCTTC. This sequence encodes CASSQLQGSHYGYTF.

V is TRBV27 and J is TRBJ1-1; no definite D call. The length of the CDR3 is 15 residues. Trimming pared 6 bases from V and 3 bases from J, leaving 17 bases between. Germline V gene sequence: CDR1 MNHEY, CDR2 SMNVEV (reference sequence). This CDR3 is CASSLRWASYTEAFF. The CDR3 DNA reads TGTGCCAGCAGCTTACGGTGGGCGAGCTACACTGAAGCTTTCTTT.

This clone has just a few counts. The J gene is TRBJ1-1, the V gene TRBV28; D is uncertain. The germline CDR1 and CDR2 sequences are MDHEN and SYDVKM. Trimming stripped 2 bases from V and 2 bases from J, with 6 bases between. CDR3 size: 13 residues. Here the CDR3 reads CASSLTANTEAFF. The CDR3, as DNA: TGTGCCAGCAGTTTAACAGCTAACACTGAAGCTTTCTTT.

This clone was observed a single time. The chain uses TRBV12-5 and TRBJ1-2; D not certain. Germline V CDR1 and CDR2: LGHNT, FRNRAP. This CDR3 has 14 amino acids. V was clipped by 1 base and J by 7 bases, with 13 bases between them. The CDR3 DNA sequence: TGTGCTAGTGGTTTGGGCGGCCCGGAGGTTGGCTACACCTTC. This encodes CASGLGGPEVGYTF.

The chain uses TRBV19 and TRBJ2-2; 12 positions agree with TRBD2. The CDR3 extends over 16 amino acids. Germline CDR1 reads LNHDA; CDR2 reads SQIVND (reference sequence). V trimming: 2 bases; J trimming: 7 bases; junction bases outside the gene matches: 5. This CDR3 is CASSIPGLAGSGELFF. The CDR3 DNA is TGTGCCAGTAGTATACCTGGACTAGCGGGGAGCGGGGAGCTGTTTTTT. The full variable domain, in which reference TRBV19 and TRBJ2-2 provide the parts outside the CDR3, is DGGITQSPKYLFRKEGQNVTLSCEQNLNHDAMYWYRQDPGQGLRLIYYSQIVNDFQKGDIAEGYSVSREKKESFPLTVTSAQKNPTAFYLCASSIPGLAGSGELFFGEGSRLTVL.

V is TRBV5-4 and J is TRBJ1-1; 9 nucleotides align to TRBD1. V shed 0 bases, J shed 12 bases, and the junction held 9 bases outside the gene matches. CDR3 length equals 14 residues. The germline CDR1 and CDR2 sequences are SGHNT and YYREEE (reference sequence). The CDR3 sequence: CASSLGSGGTGTFF. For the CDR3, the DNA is TGTGCCAGCAGCTTGGGATCCGGCGGGACAGGGACTTTCTTT.